A selection of T cell receptor beta chains follows, all from one sample in a study of patients and donors after allogeneic stem cell transplantation. TCRdb reanalysed the RT-PCR reads using MiXCR and keeps one entry per CDR3 protein. The top ten clones hold approximately 10% of a sample with about 230,000 distinct CDR3 sequences, over 12% of them seen once. Source material: blood, either unsorted or a sorted T cell fraction (not recorded which). These receptors were collected from a human donor who was either an allogeneic HSCT recipient or a stem cell or donor lymphocyte infusion donor (not recorded which). It is not recorded whose cells these are; they may come from a transplant donor. Both conserved end residues are part of each CDR3. D genes are given only for firm matches. Size is stated for part of the rows, as once, few or many counts, or as a class when the clone is expanded.

j_gene,v_gene,d_gene,abundance,CDR3nt,CDR3aa
TRBJ1-1,TRBV20-1,-,many,TGCAGCCCCAGGGTGGGGGACACTGAAGCTTTCTTT,CSPRVGDTEAFF
TRBJ1-1,TRBV6-1,TRBD1,few,TGTGCCAGCAGTGAAGAGGGACAGCCGAACACTGAAGCTTTCTTT,CASSEEGQPNTEAFF
TRBJ2-7,TRBV30,-,-,TGTGCCTGGGGAGGGAGACAGGGACGCGAGCAGTACTTC,CAWGGRQGREQYF
TRBJ1-1,TRBV6-5,TRBD1,many,TGTGCCAGCAGTTACTCGGGGACAGGGGGGACTGAAGCTTTCTTT,CASSYSGTGGTEAFF
TRBJ2-5,TRBV20-1,-,-,TGCAGTGCTAGAGAACTGGGCCCTTCTCAAGAGACCCAGTACTTC,CSARELGPSQETQYF
TRBJ2-5,TRBV7-8,TRBD2,few,TGTGCCAGCAGCTTACCGAGCGGGGGGTGGGAGACCCAGTACTTC,CASSLPSGGWETQYF
TRBJ2-3,TRBV29-1,-,-,TGCAGCGTTGATCTTACGGGGCCGGCAGATACGCAGTATTTT,CSVDLTGPADTQYF
TRBJ1-4,TRBV4-2,-,few,TGTGCCAGCAGCCAAGAATCAGGAGAAAAACTGTTTTTT,CASSQESGEKLFF
TRBJ2-4,TRBV18,-,few,TGTGCCAGCTCACCGACCTCAGCAGGGAATGCCAAAAACATTCAGTACTTC,CASSPTSAGNAKNIQYF
TRBJ2-7,TRBV15,TRBD2,few,TGTGCCACCAGCAGCGGGACTAGCGGGAGTAGCGAGCAGTACTTC,CATSSGTSGSSEQYF
TRBJ2-7,TRBV20-1,-,-,TGCAGTGCTGTTGGAGGTCCTGCATTTCAGTACGAGCAGTACTTC,CSAVGGPAFQYEQYF
TRBJ1-4,TRBV7-6,TRBD1,few,TGTGCCAGCAGCCAAGAACAGGGGGTTACTAATGAAAAACTGTTTTTT,CASSQEQGVTNEKLFF
TRBJ1-4,TRBV4-2,-,few,TGTGCCAGCAGCCAAGATGGGGGGGGAGGCCATAATGAAAAACTGTTTTTT,CASSQDGGGGHNEKLFF
TRBJ1-5,TRBV7-9,-,few,TGTGCCAGCAGCTTGACGGAATCGGCCCAGCATTTT,CASSLTESAQHF
TRBJ1-5,TRBV20-1,-,-,TGCAGTGCTATCGGCGGGGAAGGCAATCAGCCCCAGCATTTT,CSAIGGEGNQPQHF
TRBJ2-3,TRBV18,-,-,TGTGCCAGCTCACTAGGGCCAGTTTTCACAGATACGCAGTATTTT,CASSLGPVFTDTQYF
TRBJ2-5,TRBV4-2,-,many,TGTGCCAGCAGCCAACTAGGAGGGACCCAGTACTTC,CASSQLGGTQYF
TRBJ2-5,TRBV7-6,-,-,TGTGCCAGCAGCGTGACTAGAACCCTTCAAGAGACCCAGTACTTC,CASSVTRTLQETQYF
TRBJ2-1,TRBV11-3,-,few,TGTGCCAGCAGCCTTCTCCTGAGCTCCTACAATGAGCAGTTCTTC,CASSLLLSSYNEQFF
TRBJ1-4,TRBV21-1,-,-,TGTGCCAGCAGCGCCTTGTCACGGGAATACTCCCCTTCAACTAATGAAAAACTGTTTTTT,CASSALSREYSPSTNEKLFF
TRBJ2-7,TRBV6-2/TRBV6-3,TRBD1,-,TGTGCCAGCAGGCTACTTACAGGGGGCTCCTACGAGCAGTACTTC,CASRLLTGGSYEQYF
TRBJ1-4,TRBV7-2,TRBD1,many,TGTGCCAGCAGCTCTCCGGGACAGGGGTTTGAAAAACTGTTTTTT,CASSSPGQGFEKLFF
TRBJ1-1,TRBV30,-,-,TGTGCCTGGAGCCGGGGCCTGTCCGCAATCATTACTGAAGCTTTCTTT,CAWSRGLSAIITEAFF
TRBJ1-3,TRBV15,-,few,TGTGCCACCAGCAGTAACTCCGGAAACACCATATATTTT,CATSSNSGNTIYF
TRBJ2-3,TRBV4-1,-,few,TGCGCCAGCAGACTACTAGGTGGAGGAGATACGCAGTATTTT,CASRLLGGGDTQYF
TRBJ2-1,TRBV27,TRBD1,-,TGTGCCAGCAGTTTAAAGGACAGGTACAATGAGCAGTTCTTC,CASSLKDRYNEQFF
TRBJ1-1,TRBV7-2,TRBD1,-,TGTGCCAGCAGCTTCCCCGGGACAGGGGTAGCTTTCTTT,CASSFPGTGVAFF
TRBJ2-5,TRBV5-6,TRBD2,few,TGTGCCAGCACTCCGAGTGGACTAGGCGGGACCCAGTACTTC,CASTPSGLGGTQYF
TRBJ2-3,TRBV7-9,-,-,TGTGCCAGCAGCTCGGGGGCAGATACGCAGTATTTT,CASSSGADTQYF